The 29 T cell receptor beta chains given below trace back to one sample, sequenced in a study of cytomegalovirus exposure and HLA in healthy donors. PCR involved 60 Vbeta and 13 Jbeta primers. The data were produced by immunoSEQ multiplex PCR, yet TCRdb's version contains in-frame clones alone and is incomplete. The sample carries about 150,000 clones, about 80% recorded once. The material sequenced was PBMCs. The receptors shown here come from a woman in her 30s in good health and CMV-seronegative.

The chain carries TRBV5-5 and TRBJ1-6; no clear D. Trimming took 0 bases from V and 10 from J, leaving 5 bases between them. The CDR3 runs to 12 residues. Germline CDR1 and CDR2: SGHKS and YYEKEE (reference sequence). The CDR3 DNA follows: TGTGCCAGCAGCTTGGGAGGATCACCCCTCCACTTT. Its translation: CASSLGGSPLHF.

The CDR3 protein is CASRHRGTPFGYTF. The CDR3 nucleotides read TGTGCCAGCAGGCACAGGGGGACGCCGTTTGGCTACACCTTC. V and J are TRBV5-6 and TRBJ1-2; 8 positions match TRBD1. From germline, CDR1 is SGHDT and CDR2 YYEEEE. The CDR3 runs 14 residues. J was trimmed by 7 bases and V by 5 bases; bases with no gene match: 10.

This rearrangement joins TRBV19 to TRBJ2-1; D gene uncertain. The CDR3 consists of 15 residues. Per the germline V gene, CDR1 is LNHDA and CDR2 is SQIVND (reference sequence). The V end was cut by 11 bases, the J end by 0 bases, with 17 bases between. Here the CDR3 DNA reads TGTGCCTCAGTCGGCGGCCTAGGCTCCTACAATGAGCAGTTCTTC. Amino acid sequence: CASVGGLGSYNEQFF.

This chain connects TRBV6-5 to TRBJ1-1; 9 nucleotides line up with TRBD1. The CDR3 sequence is 15 residues long. CDR1 and CDR2 (germline): MNHEY, SVGAGI. Trimming at V came to 2 bases and at J to 4 bases, leaving 5 bases not matched to a gene. CDR3 in DNA: TGTGCCAGCAGTTACGGACAGGGGAGGGGCACTGAAGCTTTCTTT. Protein: CASSYGQGRGTEAFF.

This chain joins TRBV5-1 and TRBJ2-7, with D tentatively TRBD1 (5 bases). Germline-derived CDR1 and CDR2 are SGHRS and YFSETQ. This CDR3 spans 15 amino acids. V was pared by 4 bases and J by 1 base, with 15 bases between. The CDR3 DNA follows: TGCGCCAGCAGCGCTCAGGGAACTTGGTCCTACGAGCAGTACTTC. Protein: CASSAQGTWSYEQYF.

This sequence joins TRBV9 and TRBJ1-4; tentatively, D is TRBD1 (5 bases). The CDR3 loop spans 15 amino acids. In germline, CDR1 is SGDLS, CDR2 YYNGEE. Deletions cut 0 bases from V and 3 bases from J, with 9 bases between. CDR3 in DNA: TGTGCCAGCAGCGTAGGGGGGAGGCCTAATGAAAAACTGTTTTTT. Translated: CASSVGGRPNEKLFF.

This clone has just one count. V and J are TRBV4-1 and TRBJ2-1; TRBD1 matches 7 bases. CDR1 and CDR2 (germline): MGHRA, YSYEKL. This CDR3 has 17 amino acids. Trimming at V came to 2 bases and at J to 1 base, leaving 8 bases not matched to a gene. CDR3 nucleotide sequence: TGCGCCAGCAGCCAAAGGTTGGGACAGAAGTCCTACAATGAGCAGTTCTTC. Its protein is CASSQRLGQKSYNEQFF.

This clone was counted a single time. The V and J genes are TRBV5-6 and TRBJ2-2, with 12 bases fitting TRBD2. Germline CDR1 reads SGHDT; CDR2 reads YYEEEE. This CDR3 is 16 amino acids long. V dropped 3 bases and J dropped 3; count of bases not matched to a gene: 3. The CDR3 DNA follows: TGTGCCAGCAGCTCCGGACTAGCGGGGTACACCGGGGAGCTGTTTTTT. Its translation is CASSSGLAGYTGELFF.

This rearrangement joins TRBV30 to TRBJ1-1; D remains ambiguous. Trimming shortened V by 5 bases and J by 9 bases, and 13 bases separated the two germline ends. The CDR3 contains 11 residues. In germline, CDR1 is GTSNPN, CDR2 SVGIG (reference sequence). The CDR3 loop is CAWVEEVKAFF. The CDR3 DNA follows: TGTGCCTGGGTCGAGGAGGTCAAAGCTTTCTTT.

The CDR3, as DNA: TGCGCCAGCAGCCATGGGGGGACGGAGACCCAGTACTTC. This codes for CASSHGGTETQYF. J is TRBJ2-5 and V is TRBV4-1, with D possibly TRBD2 on 6 matching bases. Germline V gives CDR1 MGHRA, CDR2 YSYEKL. V was trimmed by 3 bases and J by 5 bases, leaving 10 bases between them. The CDR3 has 13 residues.

This clone was counted only a few times. The rearrangement joins TRBV5-4 to TRBJ1-2; 9 nucleotides match TRBD1. The ends lost 4 bases at V and 7 bases at J; junction bases unmatched: 8. The CDR3 totals 14 residues. Germline CDR1 is SGHNT and CDR2 is YYREEE (reference sequence). The CDR3 bases are TGTGCCAGCAGCGAGGGACAGGGATTTAGTGGCTACACCTTC. Amino acid sequence: CASSEGQGFSGYTF.

The V gene is TRBV30, the J gene TRBJ1-2; 8 bases match TRBD1. V shed 7 bases, J shed 5 bases, and the junction held 6 bases outside the gene matches. The CDR3 is made up of 12 amino acids. The germline V gene has CDR1 GTSNPN and CDR2 SVGIG (reference sequence). The CDR3 sequence is CASWTGLYGYTF. The CDR3 region has the DNA TGTGCCTCCTGGACAGGGCTATATGGCTACACCTTC.

This sequence joins TRBV29-1 and TRBJ2-1, with D tentatively TRBD1 (6 bases). Germline V lookup: CDR1 SQVTM, CDR2 ANQGSEA. V was shortened by 2 bases and J by 7 bases, with 9 bases between the two germline ends. This CDR3 region has 12 residues. The CDR3 protein is CSVELTGNEQFF. CDR3 nucleotides: TGCAGCGTTGAACTTACAGGGAATGAGCAGTTCTTC.

The chain combines TRBV27 with TRBJ2-3; maybe TRBD2 (5 bases). This CDR3 contains 18 residues. The V gene's germline CDR1 is MNHEY and CDR2 SMNVEV (reference sequence). V dropped 11 bases and J dropped 2 bases, with 29 bases sitting between them. CDR3 sequence (DNA): TGTGCCCCCTCCCCCTCTGGAGGAGCGAACCCGGACACAGATACGCAGTATTTT. This sequence encodes CAPSPSGGANPDTDTQYF.

The gene calls are TRBV7-8 and TRBJ2-1; 10 positions agree with TRBD2. V dropped 1 base and J dropped 6; count of bases not matched to a gene: 3. CDR3 length: 15 residues. CDR1 is SGHVS and CDR2 is FQNEAQ in the germline V gene. This CDR3 is CASSLGSGGANEQFF. The CDR3, as DNA: TGTGCCAGCAGCTTAGGAAGCGGGGGGGCCAATGAGCAGTTCTTC.

This chain joins TRBV5-3 and TRBJ2-1, with 11 bases aligning to TRBD2. Being an ORF, TRBV5-3 has a function that is uncertain. V was pared by 6 bases and J by 0 bases, with 14 bases of the junction left unmatched. This CDR3 region has 19 residues. For the CDR3, the DNA is TGTGCCAGAACCTCCGGGGCTAGCGGGGGGTCTATCTCCTACAATGAGCAGTTCTTC. Translated, it gives CARTSGASGGSISYNEQFF.

The chain recombines TRBV11-3 with TRBJ2-7, with 10 nucleotides matching TRBD1. Trimming removed 4 bases from V and 5 bases from J; junction bases left unmatched: 5. Per the germline V gene, CDR1 is SGHNT and CDR2 is YENEEA. The CDR3 has 14 residues. CDR3 in amino acids: CASSSGQGLNEQYF. CDR3 in DNA: TGTGCCAGCAGCTCGGGACAGGGGCTGAACGAGCAGTACTTC.

The V and J genes are TRBV25-1 and TRBJ1-5; possibly TRBD1 for D (6 bases). The CDR3 is made up of 16 amino acids. Trimming took off 4 bases at V and 0 bases at J, with 13 bases between the two ends. Looked up from germline, CDR1 is MGHDK and CDR2 is SYGVNS. CDR3 nucleotides: TGTGCCAGCAGTGCCCTACAGGGCCTTAGCAATCAGCCCCAGCATTTT. Its translation is CASSALQGLSNQPQHF.

This sequence joins TRBV5-6 and TRBJ1-6; 7 bases agree with TRBD1. V lost 3 bases, J lost 7 bases, and 10 bases stayed unmatched. The CDR3 loop spans 16 amino acids. Germline CDR1 is SGHDT and CDR2 is YYEEEE. For the CDR3, the DNA is TGTGCCAGCAGCTCAGGGGGTGCAGGGTTAAATTCACCCCTCCACTTT. Encoded protein: CASSSGGAGLNSPLHF.

The chain joins TRBV29-1 to TRBJ2-5, with D maybe TRBD1 (5 bases). Trimming took off 6 bases at V and 0 bases at J, with 17 bases between the two ends. CDR3 length: 15 amino acids. Germline assignment: CDR1 SQVTM and CDR2 ANQGSEA. As DNA, the CDR3 is TGCAGCGTCCCCATCCTTAACAGGTACCAAGAGACCCAGTACTTC. As protein: CSVPILNRYQETQYF.

This chain's CDR3 is CASNRVVDQPQHF. CDR3 coding DNA: TGTGCCAGCAACAGGGTTGTAGATCAGCCCCAGCATTTT. This chain uses TRBV6-1 with TRBJ1-5; tentatively, D is TRBD1 (6 bases). Germline V CDR1 and CDR2: MNHNS, SASEGT. The length of the CDR3 is 13 residues. V lost 7 bases to trimming and J lost 5 bases, with 12 bases between them.

This sequence joins TRBV9 and TRBJ1-2; the D is unclear. This CDR3 region has 14 residues. Per the germline V gene, CDR1 is SGDLS and CDR2 is YYNGEE. The germline V and J ends were trimmed by 0 bases and 5 bases, with 11 bases remaining between them. Here the CDR3 reads CASSVGVGAYGYTF. The DNA for the CDR3 is TGTGCCAGCAGCGTAGGGGTGGGCGCATATGGCTACACCTTC.

The chain links TRBV4-1 to TRBJ2-3; D ambiguous. The CDR3 consists of 13 residues. V was trimmed by 3 bases and J by 0 bases, leaving 4 bases between them. Germline CDR1 reads MGHRA; CDR2 reads YSYEKL. The CDR3 spells CASSHPSTDTQYF. CDR3 nucleotide sequence: TGCGCCAGCAGCCATCCTAGCACAGATACGCAGTATTTT.

The chain is built from TRBV5-6 and TRBJ1-2; 8 nucleotides align to TRBD1. Germline loops: CDR1 SGHDT, CDR2 YYEEEE. V gave up 6 bases and J gave up 4 bases; unmatched junction bases: 5. The CDR3 consists of 13 residues. The CDR3 DNA reads TGTGCCAGCAACTCAGGGGGCGGCTATGGCTACACCTTC. Its translation: CASNSGGGYGYTF.

The chain combines TRBV7-9 with TRBJ1-2, with D possibly matching TRBD1 (6 bases). Trimming removed 2 bases at V and 6 bases at J, with 13 bases between. CDR1 is SEHNR, CDR2 FQNEAQ, per germline (reference sequence). The CDR3 contains 14 residues. The CDR3 loop reads CASSLSGAGDGYTF. In DNA form, the CDR3 reads TGTGCCAGCAGCTTATCAGGGGCCGGGGATGGCTACACCTTC.

This clone was seen only once. The rearrangement uses TRBV11-2 and TRBJ1-1, with D perhaps matching TRBD1 (6 bases). Between the trimmed V and J ends, which lost 7 bases and 4 bases, there was a span of 16 bases. CDR1 is SGHAT, CDR2 FQNNGV, per germline. The CDR3 sequence is 14 residues long. CDR3 sequence reads: CASTIQTGPTEAFF. Here the CDR3 DNA reads TGTGCCAGCACCATACAAACAGGGCCCACTGAAGCTTTCTTT. The variable domain in full, with the rest retrieved from reference TRBV11-2 and TRBJ1-1, is EAGVAQSPRYKIIEKRQSVAFWCNPISGHATLYWYQQILGQGPKLLIQFQNNGVVDDSQLPKDRFSAERLKGVDSTLKIQPAKLEDSAVYLCASTIQTGPTEAFFGQGTRLTVV.

Regarding this clone: Compared with germline, one end of the junction differs, possibly owing to a read error. The chain links TRBV5-6 to TRBJ2-7; 9 nucleotides line up with TRBD1. There are 15 residues in the CDR3. The germline gives CDR1 SGHDT, CDR2 YYEEEE. CDR3 sequence (DNA): TGTGCCAGCAACTTGGTTGGGACAGGGCCCCACGAGCAGTACTTC. Translated, it gives CASNLVGTGPHEQYF.

The chain uses TRBV7-3 and TRBJ2-1; 8 positions match TRBD2. CDR3 length equals 16 residues. The germline V gene has CDR1 SGHTA and CDR2 FQGTGA. Trimming removed 4 bases from V and 10 bases from J; junction bases left unmatched: 15. The CDR3, as DNA: TGTGCCAGCAGCTCCTCGGAGCGGGGGCCACCTAGAGAGCAGTTCTTC. This translates into CASSSSERGPPREQFF. Full variable domain (missing parts from reference TRBV7-3 and TRBJ2-1): GAGVSQTPSNKVTEKGKYVELRCDPISGHTALYWYRQSLGQGPEFLIYFQGTGAADDSGLPNDRFFAVRPEGSVSTLKIQRTERGDSAVYLCASSSSERGPPREQFFGPGTRLTVL.

The chain employs TRBV7-2 and TRBJ1-1, with D hard to call. Trimming took 1 base from V and 0 from J, leaving 3 bases between them. The CDR3 extends over 13 amino acids. The germline gives CDR1 SGHTA, CDR2 FQGNSA. The CDR3 protein is CASSLVVNTEAFF. Here the CDR3 DNA reads TGTGCCAGCAGCTTAGTAGTGAACACTGAAGCTTTCTTT.